Listed below are T cell receptor beta chains from one sample, sequenced in a study of graft-versus-host responses after intestinal transplantation. Here immunoSEQ multiplex PCR was the method, and the copy in TCRdb shows in-frame clones only, minus some. The sample comprises 140,000 or so clones, over 90% of which are singletons, and 0.19% rests with the top ten. Their antigens remain unidentified. The sequences come from unstimulated CD4+ T cells sorted from spleen or lymph node cells, collected before intestinal transplant. Receptor source: a human donor who received an intestinal transplant. Each CDR3 is given with its conserved first and last residue. The D gene is left open where the match is weak.

v_gene	len	d_gene	j_gene	CDR3nt	CDR3aa
TRBV18	13	.	TRBJ2-7	TGTGCCAGCTCACCAGGGCCTTTTTACGAGCAGTACTTC	CASSPGPFYEQYF
TRBV7-2	18	TRBD2	TRBJ2-3	TGTGCCAGCAGCTTAGCGCTACTAGCGGGAGGGCCCTCAGATACGCAGTATTTT	CASSLALLAGGPSDTQYF
TRBV25-1	14	TRBD2	TRBJ2-7	TGTGCCAGCAGTGGACTAGCGGGAGCCTACGAGCAGTACTTC	CASSGLAGAYEQYF
TRBV19	15	.	TRBJ1-1	TGTGCCAGTAGTAGAGGAACTGAGCTGAACACTGAAGCTTTCTTT	CASSRGTELNTEAFF
TRBV28	13	TRBD2	TRBJ2-2	TGTGCCAGCAGTTTTAGCGGGCCCGGGGAGCTGTTTTTT	CASSFSGPGELFF
TRBV9	13	.	TRBJ2-3	TGTGCCAGCAGCGTGGTGGACACAGATACGCAGTATTTT	CASSVVDTDTQYF
TRBV27	15	TRBD1	TRBJ1-1	TGTGCCAGCAGTTCCTACGGAGGGGGACAGGAGGAAGCTTTCTTT	CASSSYGGGQEEAFF
TRBV28	16	.	TRBJ2-1	TGTGCCAGCAGTTTTAAAAAGGAAACAAGGTACAATGAGCAGTTCTTC	CASSFKKETRYNEQFF
TRBV6-5	15	.	TRBJ1-6	TGTGCCAGCAGTTACTCCGGCTCCTATAATTCACCCCTCCACTTT	CASSYSGSYNSPLHF
TRBV27	14	.	TRBJ1-3	TGTGCCAGCAGTTTAGAGCCGGGGGGAAACACCATATATTTT	CASSLEPGGNTIYF
TRBV6-5	14	.	TRBJ1-1	TGTGCCAGCAGCCGGGTGGCGGTGAACACTGAAGCTTTCTTT	CASSRVAVNTEAFF